The 9 T cell receptor beta chains listed next were all sequenced from one sample in a study of blood T cell repertoires in COVID-19 (dated by TCRdb to the early 2020s). The library was made by the immunoSEQ multiplex PCR assay. TCRdb re-hosts the immuneACCESS table, in-frame sequences only. Its copies lack some clones; in the studies checked, an unresolved V gene accounts for under half of them, and the cause for the rest is not known. The sample records hundreds of thousands of clones, around 86% of which are singletons. In total, the top ten clones hold around 4.6% of the sample. Sample: PBMCs or T cells enriched from blood (not recorded which). These receptors originate from a man aged 30 to 45 who had recovered from COVID-19.

CDR3 DNA sequence: TGTGCCACCAGTGCGGGAGGGCCCTCCTACAATGAGCAGTTCTTC. Translating gives CATSAGGPSYNEQFF. The chain uses TRBV24-1 and TRBJ2-1; TRBD2 matches 8 bases. Germline V gene data show CDR1 as KGHDR and CDR2 as SFDVKD. J was trimmed by 0 bases and V by 5 bases; bases with no gene match: 2. The CDR3 length is 15 residues.

This clone was seen a few times. The chain links TRBV2 to TRBJ1-6; D is undetermined. Trimming left V 6 bases short and J 10 bases short, with 10 bases between. Germline CDR1 reads SNHLY; CDR2 reads FYNNEI. CDR3 length: 12 amino acids. CDR3 loop: CASRQPGSPLHF. For the CDR3, the DNA is TGTGCCAGCAGACAGCCGGGGTCACCCCTCCACTTT. The full variable domain, in which reference TRBV2 and TRBJ1-6 provide the parts outside the CDR3, is EPEVTQTPSHQVTQMGQEVILRCVPISNHLYFYWYRQILGQKVEFLVSFYNNEISEKSEIFDDQFSVERPDGSNFTLKIRSTKLEDSAMYFCASRQPGSPLHFGNGTRLTVT.

The chain recombines TRBV7-2 with TRBJ1-2, with 8 bases aligning to TRBD1. The germline V gene has CDR1 SGHTA and CDR2 FQGNSA. The CDR3 is 15 residues long. Losses at the gene ends were 5 bases for V and 4 bases for J; bases not matched to a gene: 9. CDR3: CASSPSRGQAYGYTF. As DNA, the CDR3 is TGTGCCAGCAGCCCCTCAAGGGGACAGGCCTATGGCTACACCTTC.

The J gene is TRBJ2-3, the V gene TRBV19; 13 bases align to TRBD2. Germline CDR1 and CDR2: LNHDA and SQIVND (reference sequence). V shed 11 bases and J 1 base; nucleotides not matched to a gene: 9. This CDR3 has 16 amino acids. The CDR3 sequence: CAPTSGGRGGTDTQYF. The CDR3 nucleotides are TGTGCCCCGACTAGCGGGGGGAGGGGGGGCACAGATACGCAGTATTTT.

This chain joins TRBV4-2 and TRBJ1-5, with 9 bases aligning to TRBD1. J lost 7 bases, V lost 3 bases, and 1 base had no gene match. The CDR3 length is 13 residues. The germline gives CDR1 LGHNA, CDR2 YNFKEQ. The CDR3 DNA reads as TGTGCCAGCAGCCAGGACAGGGGACAGCCCCAGCATTTT. It encodes CASSQDRGQPQHF.

This chain links TRBV5-5 with TRBJ2-3; possibly TRBD2 for D (6 bases). Germline V CDR1 and CDR2: SGHKS, YYEKEE (reference sequence). With 0 bases removed from V and 2 bases from J, the gap between germline ends came to 13 bases. CDR3 length equals 16 residues. CDR3 amino acids: CASSLEGSGVTDTQYF. DNA for the CDR3: TGTGCCAGCAGCTTGGAGGGTAGCGGAGTCACAGATACGCAGTATTTT.

The rearrangement links TRBV19 to TRBJ1-5, with a possible D match to TRBD1 (6 bases). Germline assignment: CDR1 LNHDA and CDR2 SQIVND (reference sequence). Deletions cut 0 bases from V and 1 base from J, with 7 bases between. This CDR3 region has 15 residues. CDR3 region: CASSIDGTSNQPQHF. Here the CDR3 DNA reads TGTGCCAGTAGTATAGATGGGACAAGCAATCAGCCCCAGCATTTT.

This rearrangement joins TRBV28 to TRBJ2-7, with 9 bases aligning to TRBD1. Trimming at V came to 6 bases and at J to 3 bases, leaving 3 bases not matched to a gene. Germline loops: CDR1 MDHEN, CDR2 SYDVKM. The CDR3 covers 13 residues. The CDR3 sequence is CASSTGGLYEQYF. CDR3 nucleotides: TGTGCCAGCAGCACAGGGGGCCTCTACGAGCAGTACTTC.

This chain links TRBV6-4 with TRBJ2-1, with TRBD2 matching 10 bases. Germline CDR1 reads MRHNA; CDR2 reads SNTAGT. The V and J ends lost 4 bases and 0 bases, in that order; junction bases with no gene match: 9. This CDR3 comprises 18 residues. The CDR3 spells CASSVLWTSGNSYNEQFF. In DNA, the CDR3 is TGTGCCAGCAGTGTCCTGTGGACTAGCGGAAACTCCTACAATGAGCAGTTCTTC.